Presented here are 10 T cell receptor beta chains from one specimen sequenced in a study of T cell repertoires in cytomegalovirus infection. TCRdb fed the reads into MiXCR, producing one record per CDR3 protein. Among fewer than 550,000 distinct CDR3 sequences listed, more than 15% were seen once. The source material was CD8+ T cells from PBMCs. These receptors were taken from a human donor in good health (CMV status not recorded). Some clones in this sample may be carry-over from other donors' samples.

This clonotype was found many times. The genes are TRBV7-9 and TRBJ2-7, with 9 bases matching TRBD1. The CDR3 consists of 15 residues. V lost 4 bases to trimming and J lost 3 bases; unmatched junction nucleotides: 7. CDR1 and CDR2 (germline): SEHNR, FQNEAQ (reference sequence). CDR3 in amino acids: CASSSTGGKNYEQYF. The CDR3 nucleotides read TGTGCCAGCAGCTCGACAGGGGGTAAAAACTACGAGCAGTACTTC.

This clonotype has only a few counts. The chain uses TRBV6-5 and TRBJ2-7; 7 positions agree with TRBD1. The V gene's germline CDR1 is MNHEY and CDR2 SVGAGI. With 6 bases clipped from V and 2 bases from J, the junction kept 10 bases outside the gene matches. The CDR3 has 15 amino acids. This chain's CDR3 is CASRLDRVGAYEQYF. CDR3 sequence (DNA): TGTGCCAGCAGACTCGACAGGGTAGGGGCCTACGAGCAGTACTTC.

This clonotype appeared many times. The chain employs TRBV12-3 or TRBV12-4 and TRBJ2-7, with 7 bases matching TRBD2. There are 15 residues in the CDR3. The trim removed 8 bases at V and 0 bases at J, leaving 10 bases unmatched. CDR3 in DNA: TGTGCCAGCGGTTATAGCGGGCTAAGCTCCTACGAGCAGTACTTC. This gives the protein CASGYSGLSSYEQYF.

CDR3 in DNA: TGCGCCAGCAGCCAAGAGAGGGCAGACGAGCAGTACTTC. It is translated as CASSQERADEQYF. The rearrangement uses TRBV4-1 and TRBJ2-7; weak D call: TRBD2 (5 bases). The germline V gene has CDR1 MGHRA and CDR2 YSYEKL. This CDR3 is 13 amino acids long. Trimming took 0 bases from V and 5 from J, leaving 8 bases between them.

The chain combines TRBV6-4 with TRBJ1-6, with D perhaps TRBD1 (5 bases). The CDR3 extends over 14 amino acids. The germline V gene has CDR1 MRHNA and CDR2 SNTAGT. Trimming removed 4 bases at V and 10 bases at J, with 14 bases between. CDR3 protein: CASSVGQGYSPLHF. CDR3 bases: TGTGCCAGCAGTGTGGGCCAGGGTTACTCACCCCTCCACTTT.

This clonotype came up once. The chain recombines TRBV4-1 with TRBJ2-1; tentatively, D is TRBD1 (5 bases). Germline V lookup: CDR1 MGHRA, CDR2 YSYEKL. V was trimmed by 0 bases and J by 1 base, leaving 10 bases between them. The CDR3 is 16 residues long. The CDR3 DNA is TGCGCCAGCAGCCAAGAAGGTAGGGGTTCCTACAATGAGCAGTTCTTC. Residues: CASSQEGRGSYNEQFF.

The V and J genes are TRBV15 and TRBJ2-3, with TRBD2 as a possible D gene (6 bases). Germline V CDR1 and CDR2: LNHNV, YYDKDF (reference sequence). This CDR3 region has 16 residues. V shed 8 bases and J shed 3 bases, with 21 bases lying between them. In DNA, the CDR3 is TGTGCCACCGGCGTTCGAGGGAGTGGGGGGACAGATACGCAGTATTTT. It is translated as CATGVRGSGGTDTQYF.

The chain is built from TRBV27 and TRBJ2-2; D unresolved. V gave up 6 bases and J gave up 0 bases, with 11 bases separating them. The germline V gene has CDR1 MNHEY and CDR2 SMNVEV (reference sequence). The CDR3 extends over 15 amino acids. DNA for the CDR3: TGTGCCAGCAGCTCCTTCGGGCCGAACACCGGGGAGCTGTTTTTT. Protein product: CASSSFGPNTGELFF.

The rearrangement uses TRBV20-1 and TRBJ2-1, with TRBD2 matching over 13 bases. Germline CDR1 reads DFQATT; CDR2 reads SNEGSKA (reference sequence). J lost 4 bases, V lost 6 bases, and 9 bases had no gene match. The CDR3 is 16 amino acids. The CDR3 nucleotides read TGCAGTGCGATAGGGACTAGCGGGGAATTTTACAATGAGCAGTTCTTC. Its translation is CSAIGTSGEFYNEQFF.

In its sample, this clonotype was seen a few times. The chain uses TRBV6-2 or TRBV6-3 and TRBJ2-1; 7 bases line up with TRBD2. Germline CDR1 is MNHEY and CDR2 is SVGEGT. V shed 7 bases, J shed 7 bases, and the junction held 13 bases outside the gene matches. CDR3 size: 15 residues. CDR3 protein: CASKLSRLARNEQFF. The CDR3 DNA sequence: TGTGCCAGCAAACTGTCCCGACTAGCTCGGAATGAGCAGTTCTTC.